Given below is one T cell receptor (beta chain) in context. The antigen is undetermined. Repertoires were generated with immunoSEQ multiplex PCR, while TCRdb's copy carries only in-frame clones and drops some. This table holds approximately 90,000 clones, approximately 90% found once. This specimen comes from a study of graft-versus-host responses after intestinal transplantation. V was clipped by 3 bases and J by 1 base; unmatched bases: 11. Germline CDR1 and CDR2: LNHDA and SQIVND (reference sequence). The CDR3 runs to 17 residues. General study findings and limits: The recipient marrow held GvH clones, and some of them showed up first in ileum or blood. There was an association between peak levels of circulating GvH clones and early post-transplant HvG declines.

The V call is TRBV19, the J call TRBJ1-1; 7 bases are a match to TRBD1. Specimen: unstimulated CD4+ T cells sorted from spleen or lymph node cells, collected before transplant. This sequence originates from a human donor who was the organ donor for an intestinal transplant. Here the CDR3 reads CASSIRGGLAANTEAFF. In DNA, the CDR3 is TGTGCCAGTAGTATCAGAGGGGGCCTCGCTGCGAACACTGAAGCTTTCTTT.